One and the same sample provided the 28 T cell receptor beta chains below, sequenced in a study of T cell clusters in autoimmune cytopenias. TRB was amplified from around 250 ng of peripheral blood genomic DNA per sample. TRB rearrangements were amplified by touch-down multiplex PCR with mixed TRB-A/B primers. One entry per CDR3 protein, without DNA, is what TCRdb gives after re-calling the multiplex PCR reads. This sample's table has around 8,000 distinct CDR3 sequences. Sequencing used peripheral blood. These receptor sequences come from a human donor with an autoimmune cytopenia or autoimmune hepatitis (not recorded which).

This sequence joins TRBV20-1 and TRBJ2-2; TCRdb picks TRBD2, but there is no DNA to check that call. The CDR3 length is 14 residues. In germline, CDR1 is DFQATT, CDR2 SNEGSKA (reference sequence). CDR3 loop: CSVGSSGNTGELFF.

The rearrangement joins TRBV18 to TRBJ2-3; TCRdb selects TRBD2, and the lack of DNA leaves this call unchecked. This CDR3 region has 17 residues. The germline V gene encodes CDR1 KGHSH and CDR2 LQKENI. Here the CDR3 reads CASSPRITSGNRDTQYF.

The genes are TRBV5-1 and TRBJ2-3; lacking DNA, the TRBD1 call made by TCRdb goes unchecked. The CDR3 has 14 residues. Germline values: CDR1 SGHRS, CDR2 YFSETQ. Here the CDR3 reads CASSPRQYTDTQYF.

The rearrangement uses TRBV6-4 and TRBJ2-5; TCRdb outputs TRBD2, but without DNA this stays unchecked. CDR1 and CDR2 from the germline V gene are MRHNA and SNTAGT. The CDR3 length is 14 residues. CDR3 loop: CASTPGAGGETQYF.

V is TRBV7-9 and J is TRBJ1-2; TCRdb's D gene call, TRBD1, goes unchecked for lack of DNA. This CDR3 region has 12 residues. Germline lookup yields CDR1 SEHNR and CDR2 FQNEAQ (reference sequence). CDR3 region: CASSVDRGGYTF.

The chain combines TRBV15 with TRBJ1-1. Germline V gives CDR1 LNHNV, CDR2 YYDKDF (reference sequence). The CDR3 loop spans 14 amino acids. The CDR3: CATSRDPWVTEAFF.

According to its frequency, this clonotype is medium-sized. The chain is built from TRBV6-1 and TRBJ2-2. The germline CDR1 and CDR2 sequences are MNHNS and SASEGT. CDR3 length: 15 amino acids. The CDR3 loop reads CATSSQFANTGELFF.

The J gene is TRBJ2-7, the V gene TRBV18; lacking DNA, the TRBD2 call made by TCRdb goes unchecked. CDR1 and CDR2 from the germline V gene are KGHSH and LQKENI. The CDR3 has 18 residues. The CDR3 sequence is CASSPQGTSGGSSYEQYF.

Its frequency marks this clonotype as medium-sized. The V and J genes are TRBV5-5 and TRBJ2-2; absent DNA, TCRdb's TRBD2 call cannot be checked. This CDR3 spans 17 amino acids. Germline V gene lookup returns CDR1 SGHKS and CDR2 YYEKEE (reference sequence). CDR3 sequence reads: CASSPGLAGGGTGELFF.

The CDR3 reads CASIGTVGNTIYF. The rearrangement uses TRBV12-3 or TRBV12-4 and TRBJ1-3; the D gene TCRdb calls, TRBD1, cannot be checked with no DNA. The CDR3 has 13 residues.

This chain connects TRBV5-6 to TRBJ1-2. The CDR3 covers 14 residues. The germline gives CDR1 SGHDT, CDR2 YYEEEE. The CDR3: CASSLSLLGYGYTF. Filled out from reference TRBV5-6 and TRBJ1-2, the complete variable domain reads DAGVTQSPTHLIKTRGQQVTLRCSPKSGHDTVSWYQQALGQGPQFIFQYYEEEERQRGNFPDRFSGHQFPNYSSELNVNALLLGDSALYLCASSLSLLGYGYTFGSGTRLTVV.

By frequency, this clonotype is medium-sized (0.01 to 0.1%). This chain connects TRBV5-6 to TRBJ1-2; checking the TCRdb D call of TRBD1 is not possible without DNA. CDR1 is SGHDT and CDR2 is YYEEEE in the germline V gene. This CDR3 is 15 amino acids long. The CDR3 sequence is CASSFPTGGIYGYTF.

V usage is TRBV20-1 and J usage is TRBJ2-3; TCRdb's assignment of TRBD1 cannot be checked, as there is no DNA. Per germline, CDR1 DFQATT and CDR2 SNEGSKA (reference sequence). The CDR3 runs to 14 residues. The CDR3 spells CSAGDTKGTDTQYF.

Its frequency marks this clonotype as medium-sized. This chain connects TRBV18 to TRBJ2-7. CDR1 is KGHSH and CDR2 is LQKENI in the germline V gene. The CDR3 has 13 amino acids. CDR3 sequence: CASSPDVAYEQYF. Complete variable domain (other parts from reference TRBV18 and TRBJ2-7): NAGVMQNPRHLVRRRGQEARLRCSPMKGHSHVYWYRQLPEEGLKFMVYLQKENIIDESGMPKERFSAEFPKEGPSILRIQQVVRGDSAAYFCASSPDVAYEQYFGPGTRLTVT.

CDR3 sequence: CASSKGGANSNQPQHF. V is TRBV19 and J is TRBJ1-5; there is no DNA to check the TCRdb D call of TRBD1. Germline V gives CDR1 LNHDA, CDR2 SQIVND (reference sequence). The CDR3 consists of 16 residues.

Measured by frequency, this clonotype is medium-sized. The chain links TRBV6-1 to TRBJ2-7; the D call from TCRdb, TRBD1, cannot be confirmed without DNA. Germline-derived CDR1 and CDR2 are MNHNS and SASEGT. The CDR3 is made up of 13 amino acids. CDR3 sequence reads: CASNSRGNYEQYF.

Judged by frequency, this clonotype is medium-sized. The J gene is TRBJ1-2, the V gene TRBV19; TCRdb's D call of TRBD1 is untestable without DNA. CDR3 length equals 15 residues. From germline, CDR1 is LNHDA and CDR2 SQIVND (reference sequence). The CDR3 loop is CASTLRGGSSGGYTF.

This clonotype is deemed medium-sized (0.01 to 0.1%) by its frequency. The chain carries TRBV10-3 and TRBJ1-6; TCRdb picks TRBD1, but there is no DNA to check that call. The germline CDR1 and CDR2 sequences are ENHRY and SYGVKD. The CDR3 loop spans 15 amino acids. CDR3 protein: CAISESGQGDSPLHF.

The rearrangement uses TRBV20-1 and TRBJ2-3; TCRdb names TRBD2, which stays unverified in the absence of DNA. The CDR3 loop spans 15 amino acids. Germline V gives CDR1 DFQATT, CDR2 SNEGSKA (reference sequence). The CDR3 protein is CSVGTSRASTDTQYF.

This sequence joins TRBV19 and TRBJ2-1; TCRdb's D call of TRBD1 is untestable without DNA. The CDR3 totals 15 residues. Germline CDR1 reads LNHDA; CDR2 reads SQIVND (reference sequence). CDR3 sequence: CASSIGGGRYNEQFF.

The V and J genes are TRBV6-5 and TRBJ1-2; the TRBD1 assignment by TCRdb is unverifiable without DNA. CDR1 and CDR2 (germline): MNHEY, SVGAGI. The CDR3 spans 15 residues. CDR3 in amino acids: CASSSGIGQVYGYTF.

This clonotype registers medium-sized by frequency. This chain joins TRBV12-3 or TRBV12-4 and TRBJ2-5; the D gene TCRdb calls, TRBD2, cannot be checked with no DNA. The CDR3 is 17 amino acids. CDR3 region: CASSFGVLAGGRETQYF.

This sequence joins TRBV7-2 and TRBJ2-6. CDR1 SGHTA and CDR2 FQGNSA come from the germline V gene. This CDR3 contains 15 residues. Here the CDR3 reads CASSLAYSGANVLTF.

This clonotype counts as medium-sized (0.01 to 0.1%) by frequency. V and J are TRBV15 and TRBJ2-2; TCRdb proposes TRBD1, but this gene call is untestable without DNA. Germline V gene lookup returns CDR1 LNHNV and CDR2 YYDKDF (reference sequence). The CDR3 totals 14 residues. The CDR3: CATSSERGIGELFF. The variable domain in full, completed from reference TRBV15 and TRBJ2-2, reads DAMVIQNPRYQVTQFGKPVTLSCSQTLNHNVMYWYQQKSSQAPKLLFHYYDKDFNNEADTPDNFQSRRPNTSFCFLDIRSPGLGDTAMYLCATSSERGIGELFFGEGSRLTVL.

The CDR3 sequence is CATYEIYGYTF. The chain recombines TRBV14 with TRBJ1-2. Germline CDR1 reads SGHDN; CDR2 reads FVKESK. The CDR3 loop spans 11 amino acids.

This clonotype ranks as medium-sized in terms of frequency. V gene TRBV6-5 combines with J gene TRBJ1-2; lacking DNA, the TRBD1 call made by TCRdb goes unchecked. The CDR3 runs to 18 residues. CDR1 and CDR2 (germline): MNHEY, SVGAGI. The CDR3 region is CASSYGHRTGGISYGYTF.

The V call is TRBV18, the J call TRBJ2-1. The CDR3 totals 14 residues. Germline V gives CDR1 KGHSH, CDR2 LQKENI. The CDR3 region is CASLRSQTYDEQFF.

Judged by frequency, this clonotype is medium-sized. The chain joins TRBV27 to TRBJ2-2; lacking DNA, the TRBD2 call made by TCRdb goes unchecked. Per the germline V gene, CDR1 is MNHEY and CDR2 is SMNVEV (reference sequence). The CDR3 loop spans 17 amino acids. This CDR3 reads CASSLLLLSGNGGELFF.